The entry below gives a single TCR beta chain sequence along with its context. What it binds is unknown. The data were taken from a study of blood T cells in healthy people across ages. Regarding the study as a whole: Significant beta diversity loss was already apparent by age approximately 38, declining roughly linearly.

Then a second PCR, running roughly 7 to 11 cycles, was carried out with a sample-barcoded 5' primer and a J-beta primer mix. Tagging of each cDNA molecule was performed by a template-switch adaptor with 12 random nucleotides. TCRdb used MiXCR to reprocess the 5' RACE reads, holding one entry per CDR3 protein. The sample includes over 700,000 distinct CDR3 sequences, about 55% of them seen just once. The CDR3 runs to 14 residues. Germline CDR1 and CDR2: DFQATT and SNEGSKA (reference sequence). Source material: blood. The TCR comes from an elderly man in good health. The chain links TRBV20-1 to TRBJ2-1; D remains unclear. The end of the DNA is better explained by TRBJ2-7, so the J call may be wrong. The CDR3 DNA is TGCAGTGCACGGGCCCAGTTCCCCTACAATGAGCAGTACTTC. The encoded protein is CSARAQFPYNEQYF.